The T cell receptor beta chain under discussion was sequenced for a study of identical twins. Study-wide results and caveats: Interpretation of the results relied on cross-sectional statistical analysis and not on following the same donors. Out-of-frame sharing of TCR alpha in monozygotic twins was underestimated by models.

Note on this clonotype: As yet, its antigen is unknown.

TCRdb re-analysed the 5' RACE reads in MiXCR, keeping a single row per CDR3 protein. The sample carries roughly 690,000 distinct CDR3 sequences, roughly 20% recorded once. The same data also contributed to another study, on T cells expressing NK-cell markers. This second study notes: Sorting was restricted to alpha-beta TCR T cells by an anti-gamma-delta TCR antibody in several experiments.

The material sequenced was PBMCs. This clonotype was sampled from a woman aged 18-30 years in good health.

CDR3 sequence: CARQASSYEQYF. In DNA, the CDR3 is TGTGCCAGACAGGCGAGCTCCTACGAGCAGTACTTC. The J gene is TRBJ2-7, the V gene TRBV2; a weak D match, TRBD1 (5 bases). The V gene's germline CDR1 is SNHLY and CDR2 FYNNEI. V lost 9 bases and J 0 bases, leaving 9 bases between the germline ends. The CDR3 is 12 amino acids.